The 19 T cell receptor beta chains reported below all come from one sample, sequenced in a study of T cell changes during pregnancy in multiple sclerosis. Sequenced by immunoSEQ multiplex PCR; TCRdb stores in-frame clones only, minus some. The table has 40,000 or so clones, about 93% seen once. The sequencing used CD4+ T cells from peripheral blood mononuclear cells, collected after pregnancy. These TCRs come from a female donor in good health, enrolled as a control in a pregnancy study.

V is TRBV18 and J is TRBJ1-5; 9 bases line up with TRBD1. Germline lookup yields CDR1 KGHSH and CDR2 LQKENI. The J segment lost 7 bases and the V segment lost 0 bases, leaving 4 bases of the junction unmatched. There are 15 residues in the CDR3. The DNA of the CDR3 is TGTGCCAGCTCACCACCGGGACAGGGTTGGCAGCCCCAGCATTTT. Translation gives CASSPPGQGWQPQHF. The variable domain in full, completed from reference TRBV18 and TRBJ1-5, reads NAGVMQNPRHLVRRRGQEARLRCSPMKGHSHVYWYRQLPEEGLKFMVYLQKENIIDESGMPKERFSAEFPKEGPSILRIQQVVRGDSAAYFCASSPPGQGWQPQHFGDGTRLSIL.

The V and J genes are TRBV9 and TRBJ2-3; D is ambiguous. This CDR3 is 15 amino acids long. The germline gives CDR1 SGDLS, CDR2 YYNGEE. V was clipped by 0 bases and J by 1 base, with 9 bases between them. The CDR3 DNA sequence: TGTGCCAGCAGCGTAGAGAGTATTGGCACAGATACGCAGTATTTT. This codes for CASSVESIGTDTQYF.

CDR3 in DNA: TGTGCCAGCAGCTGGGGGCGTTCCGGGGAGCTGTTTTTT. Residues: CASSWGRSGELFF. This chain uses TRBV11-2 with TRBJ2-2, with a tentative D call TRBD1 (6 bases). Germline V CDR1 and CDR2: SGHAT, FQNNGV. Trimming left V 4 bases short and J 6 bases short, with 9 bases between. This CDR3 region has 13 residues. Full variable domain (missing parts from reference TRBV11-2 and TRBJ2-2): EAGVAQSPRYKIIEKRQSVAFWCNPISGHATLYWYQQILGQGPKLLIQFQNNGVVDDSQLPKDRFSAERLKGVDSTLKIQPAKLEDSAVYLCASSWGRSGELFFGEGSRLTVL.

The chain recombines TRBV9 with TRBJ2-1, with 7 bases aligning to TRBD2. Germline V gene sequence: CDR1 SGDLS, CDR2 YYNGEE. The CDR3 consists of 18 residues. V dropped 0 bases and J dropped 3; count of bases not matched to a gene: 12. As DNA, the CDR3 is TGTGCCAGCAGCGTAGTCCCGCTGGGGCTAGCGGACTACAATGAGCAGTTCTTC. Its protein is CASSVVPLGLADYNEQFF.

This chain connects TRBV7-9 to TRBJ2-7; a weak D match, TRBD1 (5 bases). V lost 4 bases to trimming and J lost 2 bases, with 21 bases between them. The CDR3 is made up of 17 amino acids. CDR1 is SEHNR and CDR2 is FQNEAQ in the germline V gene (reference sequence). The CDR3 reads CASSSDSGHRSTYEQYF. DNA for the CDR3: TGTGCCAGCAGCTCCGATTCCGGTCACAGGTCTACCTACGAGCAGTACTTC.

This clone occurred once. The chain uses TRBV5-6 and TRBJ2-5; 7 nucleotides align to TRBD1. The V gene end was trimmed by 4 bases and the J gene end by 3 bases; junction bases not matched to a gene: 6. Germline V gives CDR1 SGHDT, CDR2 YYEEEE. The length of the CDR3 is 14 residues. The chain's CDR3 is CASSQGEWEETQYF. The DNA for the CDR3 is TGTGCCAGCAGCCAGGGGGAATGGGAAGAGACCCAGTACTTC.

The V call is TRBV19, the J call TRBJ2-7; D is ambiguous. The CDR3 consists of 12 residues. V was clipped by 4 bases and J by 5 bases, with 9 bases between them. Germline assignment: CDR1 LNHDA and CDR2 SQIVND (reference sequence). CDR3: CASSRGTHEQYF. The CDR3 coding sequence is TGTGCCAGTAGTAGAGGAACGCACGAGCAGTACTTC.

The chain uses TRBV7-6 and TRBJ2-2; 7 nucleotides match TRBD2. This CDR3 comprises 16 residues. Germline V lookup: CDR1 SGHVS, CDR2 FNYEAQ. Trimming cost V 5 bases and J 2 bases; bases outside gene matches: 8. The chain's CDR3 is CASSPTRGVNTGELFF. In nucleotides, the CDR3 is TGTGCCAGCAGCCCGACTCGGGGGGTTAACACCGGGGAGCTGTTTTTT.

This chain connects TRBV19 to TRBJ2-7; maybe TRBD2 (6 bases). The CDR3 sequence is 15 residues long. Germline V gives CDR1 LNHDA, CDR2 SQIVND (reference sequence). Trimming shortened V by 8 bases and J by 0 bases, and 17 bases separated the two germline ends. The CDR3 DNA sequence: TGTGCCAGTCAGGATCAGGACGGGAGCTCCTACGAGCAGTACTTC. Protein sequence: CASQDQDGSSYEQYF. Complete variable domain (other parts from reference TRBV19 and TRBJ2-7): DGGITQSPKYLFRKEGQNVTLSCEQNLNHDAMYWYRQDPGQGLRLIYYSQIVNDFQKGDIAEGYSVSREKKESFPLTVTSAQKNPTAFYLCASQDQDGSSYEQYFGPGTRLTVT.

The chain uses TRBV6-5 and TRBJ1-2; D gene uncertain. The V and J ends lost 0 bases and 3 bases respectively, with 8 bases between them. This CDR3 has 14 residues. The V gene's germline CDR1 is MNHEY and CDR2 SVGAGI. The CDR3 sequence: CASSYSSQYYGYTF. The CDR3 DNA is TGTGCCAGCAGTTACTCATCCCAGTACTATGGCTACACCTTC.

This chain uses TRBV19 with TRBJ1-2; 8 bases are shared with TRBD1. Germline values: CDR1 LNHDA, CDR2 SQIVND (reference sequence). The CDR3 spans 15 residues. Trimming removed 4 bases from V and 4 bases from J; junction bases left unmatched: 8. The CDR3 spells CASSKGVGQGYGYTF. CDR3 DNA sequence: TGTGCCAGTAGTAAAGGGGTCGGACAGGGCTATGGCTACACCTTC.

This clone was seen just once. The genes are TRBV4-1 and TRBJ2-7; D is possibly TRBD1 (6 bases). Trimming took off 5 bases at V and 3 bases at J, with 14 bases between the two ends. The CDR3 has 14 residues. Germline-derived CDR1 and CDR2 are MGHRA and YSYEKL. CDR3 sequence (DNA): TGCGCCAGCAGCGCTTCAAACAGGGTCTACGAGCAGTACTTC. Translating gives CASSASNRVYEQYF.

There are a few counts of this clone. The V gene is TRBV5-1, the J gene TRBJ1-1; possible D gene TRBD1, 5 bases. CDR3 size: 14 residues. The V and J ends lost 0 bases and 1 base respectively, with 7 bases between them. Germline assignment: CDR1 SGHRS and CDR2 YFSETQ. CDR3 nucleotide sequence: TGCGCCAGCAGCTTGGGGGACTGGAACACTGAAGCTTTCTTT. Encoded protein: CASSLGDWNTEAFF. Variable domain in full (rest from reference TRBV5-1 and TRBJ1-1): KAGVTQTPRYLIKTRGQQVTLSCSPISGHRSVSWYQQTPGQGLQFLFEYFSETQRNKGNFPGRFSGRQFSNSRSEMNVSTLELGDSALYLCASSLGDWNTEAFFGQGTRLTVV.

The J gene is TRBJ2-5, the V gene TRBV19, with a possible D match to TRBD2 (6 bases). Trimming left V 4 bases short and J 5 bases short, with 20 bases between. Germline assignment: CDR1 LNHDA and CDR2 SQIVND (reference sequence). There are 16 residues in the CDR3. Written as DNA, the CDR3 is TGTGCCAGTAGTACGCTCCTGGGGGGAAGTGCCGAGACCCAGTACTTC. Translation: CASSTLLGGSAETQYF.

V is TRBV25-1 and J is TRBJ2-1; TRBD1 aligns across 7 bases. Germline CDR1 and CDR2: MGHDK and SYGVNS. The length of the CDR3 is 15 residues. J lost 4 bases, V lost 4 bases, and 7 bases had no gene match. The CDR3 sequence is CASSGGGYLYNEQFF. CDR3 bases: TGTGCCAGCAGTGGAGGGGGCTATTTGTACAATGAGCAGTTCTTC.

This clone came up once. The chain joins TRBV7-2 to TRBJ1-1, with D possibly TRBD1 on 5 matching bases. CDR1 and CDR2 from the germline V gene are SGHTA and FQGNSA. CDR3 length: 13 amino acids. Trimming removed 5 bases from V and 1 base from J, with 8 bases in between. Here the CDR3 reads CASSRGGNTEAFF. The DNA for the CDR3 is TGTGCCAGCAGCAGGGGCGGGAACACTGAAGCTTTCTTT.

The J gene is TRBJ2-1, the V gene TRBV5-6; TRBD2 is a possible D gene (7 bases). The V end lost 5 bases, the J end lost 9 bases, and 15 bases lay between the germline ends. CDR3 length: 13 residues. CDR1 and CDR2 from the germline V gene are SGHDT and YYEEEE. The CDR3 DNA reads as TGTGCCAGCAGTTTTAGGGGGGGGGTTGAGCAGTTCTTC. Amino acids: CASSFRGGVEQFF.

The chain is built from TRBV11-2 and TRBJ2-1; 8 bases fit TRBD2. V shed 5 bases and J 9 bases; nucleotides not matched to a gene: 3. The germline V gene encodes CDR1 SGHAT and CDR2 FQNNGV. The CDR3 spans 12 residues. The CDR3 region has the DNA TGTGCCAGCAGCCCAAGCGGGAGTGAGCAGTTCTTC. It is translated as CASSPSGSEQFF.

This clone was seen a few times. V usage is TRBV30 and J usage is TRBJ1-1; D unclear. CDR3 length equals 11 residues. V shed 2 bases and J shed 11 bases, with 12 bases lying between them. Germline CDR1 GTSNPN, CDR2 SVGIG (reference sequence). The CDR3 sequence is CAWSSGVRAFF. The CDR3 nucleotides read TGTGCCTGGAGTTCTGGTGTGCGGGCTTTCTTT.